The TCR beta chain described here comes from a study of molecular identifiers for immune sequencing clone quantification. Findings and limits, study-wide: Detectable among about a million naive cells, according to reports, was Jurkat TCR RNA spiked in from one cell.

CDR3 length equals 19 residues. CDR1 SGHRS and CDR2 YFSETQ come from the germline V gene. The V and J ends lost 4 bases and 4 bases, in that order; junction bases with no gene match: 14. TCRdb re-called the PCR reads through MiXCR, storing one row per CDR3 protein. Of 80,000 to 95,000 distinct CDR3 sequences detected, under 20% appear once; the ten largest clones hold roughly 0.89%. About this clonotype itself: The antigen is undetermined.

The TCR originated in a human donor in good health. Some libraries in this study had Jurkat cell RNA spiked in. The chain joins TRBV5-1 to TRBJ2-5, with 15 bases lining up with TRBD2. The sequenced sample was naive CD8+ T cells from blood, with Jurkat cell RNA spiked in. As for subset: FACS-sorted CD8+CD4-CCR7+CD45RA+ naive T cells. CDR3 nucleotide sequence: TGCGCCAGCAGCGAACGGACTAGCGGGGGGGGCCTTTTCTTAGAGACCCAGTACTTC. Translating it yields CASSERTSGGGLFLETQYF.